The clone carrying this T cell receptor (beta chain) was counted ten times or more. The TCR alpha and TCR beta cDNA libraries, bearing sample barcodes and UMIs, were generated by 5'RACE using constant-segment primers. TCRdb itself ran the 5' RACE reads through MiXCR, one entry per CDR3 protein. The sample lists tens of thousands of distinct CDR3 sequences; around 9.7% were seen once. This entry belongs to a study of T-cell memory formation after mild COVID-19. This receptor was taken from an adult woman who had mild COVID-19 (a few samples of this study predate the infection). Cell type and time point are not known. Sequenced material: PBMCs or a T cell subset sorted from them (not recorded which).

The CDR3 DNA is TGTGCCACCAGCAGAGATGTGCTAGCGACCTACGAGCAGTACTTC. Translated, it gives CATSRDVLATYEQYF. The chain is built from TRBV15 and TRBJ2-7; D might be TRBD2 (6 bases). Germline V gene data show CDR1 as LNHNV and CDR2 as YYDKDF (reference sequence). Deletions cut 0 bases from V and 2 bases from J, with 11 bases between. This CDR3 is 15 amino acids long.